This T cell receptor (beta chain) appears in the sequencing data of a study of vaccination effects on CD4 cells after COVID-19. Concerning this clone: Its antigen is undetermined.

Only in-frame clones appear in the TCRdb table, and some are missing; sequencing was by immunoSEQ multiplex PCR. The table has 60,000 to 70,000 clones, 80% to 90% seen once. Whole-study findings and limits: Only a few convalescent patients and no early post-infection timepoints featured in the study.

The CDR3 length is 14 residues. CDR1 is SGHVS and CDR2 is FNYEAQ in the germline V gene. With 3 bases removed from V and 4 bases from J, the gap between germline ends came to 9 bases. ViraFEST assay sequencing came after antigen-specific CD4+ T cells were expanded with viral peptide pools. CD4+ T cells were isolated after 10 days of culture. Peptides at roughly 10 ug/ml and IL-2 at approximately 9.1 IU/ml were added to some 2 million PBMC per well. The receptor was derived from a human donor who received a COVID-19 vaccine. This specimen was CD4+ T cells from PBMCs cultured with HCoV-229E spike peptides, taken before COVID-19 vaccination. The chain is built from TRBV7-6 and TRBJ1-4; D call uncertain. The CDR3 bases are TGTGCCAGCAGCTTCATTCCTCTTAATGAAAAACTGTTTTTT. Translated, it gives CASSFIPLNEKLFF.